Below, 13 T cell receptor beta chains from the same sample are listed, as sequenced in a study of cytomegalovirus exposure and HLA in healthy donors. Both 60 Vbeta primers and 13 Jbeta primers went into the PCR. Clones were sequenced by immunoSEQ multiplex PCR, and TCRdb holds only the in-frame ones, with some missing. Of about 89,000 clones listed, around 59% are singletons. Source material: PBMCs. The receptors were gathered from a human donor in good health.

This chain links TRBV9 with TRBJ2-3; D is unclear. Germline CDR1 and CDR2: SGDLS and YYNGEE. CDR3 length: 16 residues. The V end lost 4 bases, the J end lost 0 bases, and 15 bases lay between the germline ends. DNA of the CDR3: TGTGCCAGCAGCCCTACAGCCTTTTCAAGCACAGATACGCAGTATTTT. Translating gives CASSPTAFSSTDTQYF.

The chain carries TRBV5-6 and TRBJ1-2; D is uncertain. This CDR3 is 14 amino acids long. V dropped 0 bases and J dropped 4 bases, with 10 bases sitting between them. Looked up from germline, CDR1 is SGHDT and CDR2 is YYEEEE. The CDR3 coding sequence is TGTGCCAGCAGCTTGGACGGGGTCGTCTATGGCTACACCTTC. Protein product: CASSLDGVVYGYTF.

The V gene is TRBV7-9, the J gene TRBJ2-3; D is unresolved. V was clipped by 1 base and J by 0 bases, with 8 bases between them. CDR1 and CDR2 (germline): SEHNR, FQNEAQ (reference sequence). CDR3 size: 15 residues. This CDR3 is CASSLVGMSTDTQYF. The CDR3 DNA reads TGTGCCAGCAGCTTAGTGGGCATGAGCACAGATACGCAGTATTTT.

CDR3 sequence reads: CASSQDLGQGTYEQYF. The CDR3 DNA sequence: TGCGCCAGCAGCCAAGATCTGGGACAGGGGACCTACGAGCAGTACTTC. The chain employs TRBV4-3 and TRBJ2-7; TRBD1 matches 10 bases. From germline, CDR1 is LGHNA and CDR2 YSLEER. The CDR3 runs 16 residues. Trimming at V came to 0 bases and at J to 2 bases, leaving 4 bases not matched to a gene.

V usage is TRBV5-4 and J usage is TRBJ1-1; 8 bases agree with TRBD1. The CDR3 runs to 17 residues. In germline, CDR1 is SGHNT, CDR2 YYREEE (reference sequence). V lost 0 bases to trimming and J lost 0 bases; unmatched junction nucleotides: 7. The CDR3 DNA follows: TGTGCCAGCAGCTTGGGGCCGGACAGGGCGGTGAACACTGAAGCTTTCTTT. Translating gives CASSLGPDRAVNTEAFF.

This chain uses TRBV4-2 with TRBJ2-1; TRBD2 agrees at 10 bases. Germline values: CDR1 LGHNA, CDR2 YNFKEQ. This CDR3 comprises 16 residues. J lost 2 bases, V lost 0 bases, and 1 base had no gene match. The DNA for the CDR3 is TGTGCCAGCAGCCAAGATGGGACTAGCGCCTACAATGAGCAGTTCTTC. Its translation: CASSQDGTSAYNEQFF.

This clone has just a few counts. The rearrangement uses TRBV19 and TRBJ1-5; unclear D gene. CDR1 is LNHDA and CDR2 is SQIVND in the germline V gene (reference sequence). Trimming stripped 5 bases from V and 2 bases from J, with 10 bases between. There are 14 residues in the CDR3. The CDR3 sequence: CASSQVGGNQPQHF. CDR3 nucleotides: TGTGCCAGTAGTCAGGTAGGCGGCAATCAGCCCCAGCATTTT.

V usage is TRBV11-2 and J usage is TRBJ2-7, with 11 bases identical to TRBD2. Germline V gene data show CDR1 as SGHAT and CDR2 as FQNNGV. The CDR3 consists of 14 residues. The J segment lost 7 bases and the V segment lost 4 bases, leaving 6 bases of the junction unmatched. CDR3 protein: CASSWGWTSGEQYF. The CDR3 nucleotides read TGTGCCAGCAGCTGGGGATGGACTAGCGGGGAGCAGTACTTC.

J is TRBJ2-5 and V is TRBV14; weak D call: TRBD2 (5 bases). The CDR3 spans 15 residues. Trimming left V 1 base short and J 2 bases short, with 11 bases between. Germline V gives CDR1 SGHDN, CDR2 FVKESK. The CDR3: CASSQGIRGQETQYF. The CDR3 DNA follows: TGTGCCAGCAGCCAAGGAATCCGGGGTCAAGAGACCCAGTACTTC. Supplemented by reference TRBV14 and TRBJ2-5, the full variable domain reads EAGVTQFPSHSVIEKGQTVTLRCDPISGHDNLYWYRRVMGKEIKFLLHFVKESKQDESGMPNNRFLAERTGGTYSTLKVQPAELEDSGVYFCASSQGIRGQETQYFGPGTRLLVL.

This clone was observed a few times. This sequence joins TRBV4-3 and TRBJ1-4; D is unclear. V gave up 0 bases and J gave up 8 bases, with 16 bases separating them. The germline V gene has CDR1 LGHNA and CDR2 YSLEER. This CDR3 contains 16 residues. In DNA, the CDR3 is TGCGCCAGCAGCCAAGATCCCCGACGGGTTGGAGAAAAACTGTTTTTT. It codes for CASSQDPRRVGEKLFF.

This clone was observed a handful of times. The chain uses TRBV7-9 and TRBJ2-7; D gene unclear. CDR3 length: 17 residues. Germline V gene data show CDR1 as SEHNR and CDR2 as FQNEAQ (reference sequence). The V end was cut by 4 bases, the J end by 0 bases, with 19 bases between. DNA of the CDR3: TGTGCCAGCAGCTCCGCTTACCCAGCGCAGTACTCCTACGAGCAGTACTTC. This codes for CASSSAYPAQYSYEQYF.

The chain couples TRBV30 to TRBJ2-6; tentatively, D is TRBD2 (6 bases). The CDR3 covers 18 residues. The V end was cut by 2 bases, the J end by 0 bases, with 17 bases between. In germline, CDR1 is GTSNPN, CDR2 SVGIG (reference sequence). The DNA of the CDR3 is TGTGCCTGGAGTTACGGGGGACGTACTCTCTCTGGGGCCAACGTCCTGACTTTC. It translates to CAWSYGGRTLSGANVLTF.

The chain has TRBV2 and TRBJ1-2; TRBD1 is a possible D gene (5 bases). With 3 bases removed from V and 1 base from J, the gap between germline ends came to 12 bases. Looked up from germline, CDR1 is SNHLY and CDR2 is FYNNEI. The CDR3 spans 15 residues. DNA of the CDR3: TGTGCCAGCAGTGACGCAGGGTCGCTTAACTATGGCTACACCTTC. Amino acids: CASSDAGSLNYGYTF.